The 2 T cell receptor beta chains given below trace back to one sample, sequenced in a study of T cell changes during pregnancy in multiple sclerosis. Sequencing used immunoSEQ multiplex PCR; TCRdb keeps in-frame clones, though not all of them. The table lists roughly 50,000 clones, approximately 92% of them singletons. The specimen comprised CD4+ T cells from peripheral blood mononuclear cells, sampled in the third trimester of pregnancy. All receptors derive from a female donor with multiple sclerosis, enrolled in a pregnancy study.

The V and J genes are TRBV9 and TRBJ2-5, with TRBD1 matching 9 bases. CDR1 and CDR2 (germline): SGDLS, YYNGEE. This CDR3 has 17 amino acids. V was pared by 4 bases and J by 4 bases, with 14 bases of the junction left unmatched. The CDR3 sequence: CASSQGKTGTGIETQYF. The CDR3 DNA sequence: TGTGCCAGCAGCCAAGGGAAGACCGGGACAGGGATAGAGACCCAGTACTTC.

A single count supports this clone. The CDR3 loop reads CASRGAGTFYNEQFF. CDR3 bases: TGTGCCAGCAGGGGAGCGGGTACATTCTACAATGAGCAGTTCTTC. V gene TRBV6-1 combines with J gene TRBJ2-1, with D possibly matching TRBD2 (6 bases). This CDR3 is 15 amino acids long. Trimming removed 6 bases at V and 3 bases at J, with 15 bases between. The germline gives CDR1 MNHNS, CDR2 SASEGT.